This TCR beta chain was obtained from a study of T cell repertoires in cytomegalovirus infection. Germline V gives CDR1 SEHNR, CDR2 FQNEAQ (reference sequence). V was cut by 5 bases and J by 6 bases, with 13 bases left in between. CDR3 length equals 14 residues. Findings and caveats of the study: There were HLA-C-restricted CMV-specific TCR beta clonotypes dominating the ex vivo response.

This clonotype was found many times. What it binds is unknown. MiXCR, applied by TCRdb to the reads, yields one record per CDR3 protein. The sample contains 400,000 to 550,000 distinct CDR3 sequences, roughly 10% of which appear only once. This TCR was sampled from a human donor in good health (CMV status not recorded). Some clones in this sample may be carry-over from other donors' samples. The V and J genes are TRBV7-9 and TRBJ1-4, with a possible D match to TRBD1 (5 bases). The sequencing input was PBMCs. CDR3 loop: CASSPGGDYEKLFF. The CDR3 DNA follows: TGTGCCAGCAGCCCCGGCGGGGACTATGAAAAACTGTTTTTT.